This record looks at one TCR beta chain sequence and its context. This specimen comes from a study of OX40 agonist ivuxolimab in advanced cancers. Study in general: Six ivuxolimab dose levels, 0.01 to 10 mg/kg, were given intravenously every 2 weeks. Partial responses occurred in Three dose-escalation patients, one with hepatocellular carcinoma and two with cutaneous melanoma.

V trimming: 9 bases; J trimming: 8 bases; junction bases outside the gene matches: 16. CDR3 length: 15 amino acids. CDR1 is LNHDA, CDR2 SQIVND, per germline (reference sequence). This table comes from immunoSEQ multiplex PCR, and its TCRdb copy is limited to in-frame clones, with some not included. The table lists more than 6,500 clones, 65% to 80% of them singletons. Systemic immunosuppression or autoimmune disease history was grounds to exclude patients. This specimen consisted of CD4+ or CD8+ T cells sorted from blood, obtained in a trial of the OX40 agonist ivuxolimab. This clonotype originated in an adult with an advanced solid tumor such as melanoma, head and neck, liver or kidney cancer. The chain combines TRBV19 with TRBJ2-1; 7 bases line up with TRBD2. The CDR3 spells CASASGGGGWDEQFF. The DNA of the CDR3 is TGTGCCAGCGCCTCGGGCGGGGGAGGGTGGGATGAGCAGTTCTTC.